This T cell receptor (beta chain) is from a study of OX40 agonist ivuxolimab in advanced cancers. In the study overall: The patients got ivuxolimab, which is an agonistic anti-OX40 (CD134) antibody.

CDR1 and CDR2 from the germline V gene are LNHNV and YYDKDF (reference sequence). The V gene end was trimmed by 0 bases and the J gene end by 2 bases; junction bases not matched to a gene: 6. The CDR3 runs to 16 residues. Study-wide results and limits: CD4+ and CD8+ T cells in blood underwent clonal expansion by week 6 at 0.1 to 3.0 mg/kg.

Profiling relied on immunoSEQ multiplex PCR, and the TCRdb table lists in-frame clones only, not all of them. The table has 70,000 or so clones, around 81% seen once; the top ten hold approximately 6%. Worth noting for this clone: Its antigen is not identified.

The chain employs TRBV15 and TRBJ1-2; 7 nucleotides align to TRBD1. This specimen was CD4+ or CD8+ T cells sorted from blood, taken in a trial of the OX40 agonist ivuxolimab. This sequence originates from an adult with an advanced solid tumor such as melanoma, head and neck, liver or kidney cancer. The CDR3 region has the DNA TGTGCCACCAGCAGAGAATCGGGCAGGGGGAACTATGGCTACACCTTC. Its protein is CATSRESGRGNYGYTF.